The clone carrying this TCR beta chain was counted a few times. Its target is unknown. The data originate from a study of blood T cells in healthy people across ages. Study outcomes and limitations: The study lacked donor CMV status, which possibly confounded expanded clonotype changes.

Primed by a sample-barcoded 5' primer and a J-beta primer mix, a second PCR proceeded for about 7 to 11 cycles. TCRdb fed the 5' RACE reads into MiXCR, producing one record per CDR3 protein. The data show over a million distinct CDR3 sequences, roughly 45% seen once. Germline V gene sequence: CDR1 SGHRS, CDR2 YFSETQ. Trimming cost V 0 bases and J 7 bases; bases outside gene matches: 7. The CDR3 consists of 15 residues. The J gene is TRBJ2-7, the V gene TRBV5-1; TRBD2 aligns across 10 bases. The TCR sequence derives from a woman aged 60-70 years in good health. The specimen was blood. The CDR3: CASSLEAGGPWEQYF. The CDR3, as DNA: TGCGCCAGCAGCTTGGAAGCGGGAGGGCCTTGGGAGCAGTACTTC. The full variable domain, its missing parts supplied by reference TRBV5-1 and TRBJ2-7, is KAGVTQTPRYLIKTRGQQVTLSCSPISGHRSVSWYQQTPGQGLQFLFEYFSETQRNKGNFPGRFSGRQFSNSRSEMNVSTLELGDSALYLCASSLEAGGPWEQYFGPGTRLTVT.